Sequencing of this TCR beta chain was carried out in a study of blood T cell repertoires in COVID-19. Across the whole study: Sample material is recorded as cDNA or gDNA derived from T cells, B-cell-depleted T cells, or PBMCs.

Enrollees, roughly 18 to 95 years old, lived in fewer than 25 US areas. Participants' reported clinical history set cohort assignment. The V gene's germline CDR1 is SGHTA and CDR2 FQGTGA. The length of the CDR3 is 14 residues. V lost 4 bases and J lost 10, with 17 bases in between. The method was immunoSEQ multiplex PCR; TCRdb's version includes in-frame clones alone and lacks a portion of them. Of fewer than 250,000 clones in the sample, 80% to 90% are singletons; the top ten hold about 3.6%. The chain employs TRBV7-3 and TRBJ2-1, with TRBD2 as a possible D gene (6 bases). Specimen: PBMCs or T cells enriched from blood (not recorded which). The source of this sequence is a woman aged 40 to 49 who had been exposed to COVID-19. CDR3: CASSSSQGAGEQFF. The CDR3 DNA is TGTGCCAGCAGCTCTTCCCAGGGCGCGGGAGAGCAGTTCTTC.